Listed below are T cell receptor beta chains from one sample, sequenced in a study of shared clonotypes between healthy human individuals. Sequencing was performed with immunoSEQ multiplex PCR; in TCRdb, only in-frame clones are kept and a portion is missing. The sample records around 940,000 clones, around 80% being singletons. Sequencing input: memory CD4+ T cells sorted from blood. The origin of the receptors is a man aged 18 to 30 in good health. Both conserved end residues are part of each CDR3. A D gene is named only where the DNA matches it firmly. Clone size, where shown, is once, few, many, or a class for clones that have expanded.

clone_size	j_call	v_call	d_call	cdr3_aa	cdr3_nt
few	TRBJ1-1	TRBV4-1	-	CASSQGEARGTEAFF	TGCGCCAGCAGCCAAGGAGAGGCGCGGGGTACTGAAGCTTTCTTT
-	TRBJ2-7	TRBV19	TRBD1	CASRLAPTGTYEQYF	TGTGCCAGTAGGCTGGCCCCGACAGGGACCTACGAGCAGTACTTC
-	TRBJ2-1	TRBV7-2	TRBD1	CASSLDRDSYNEQFF	TGTGCCAGCAGCTTAGACAGGGACAGTTACAATGAGCAGTTCTTC
once	TRBJ2-5	TRBV2	-	CASSEGGPKETQYF	TGTGCCAGCAGTGAGGGAGGACCCAAAGAGACCCAGTACTTC
-	TRBJ2-7	TRBV19	TRBD2	CASSMKGTRDYEQYF	TGTGCCAGTAGTATGAAAGGGACTAGAGACTACGAGCAGTACTTC
few	TRBJ1-5	TRBV2	-	CASSERSSNQPQHF	TGTGCCAGCAGTGAAAGGAGTAGCAATCAGCCCCAGCATTTT
few	TRBJ1-2	TRBV11-2	-	CASSLDLVSEHGYTF	TGTGCCAGCAGCTTAGATCTCGTTTCAGAGCATGGCTACACCTTC
-	TRBJ1-6	TRBV6-5	-	CASSPTGGSPLHF	TGTGCCAGCAGTCCGACAGGTGGCTCACCCCTCCACTTT
-	TRBJ1-5	TRBV7-9	-	CASSLSGLSNQPQHF	TGTGCCAGCAGCTTAAGTGGGTTAAGCAATCAGCCCCAGCATTTT
-	TRBJ1-1	TRBV12-5	-	CVSGPQRENTEAFF	TGTGTTAGTGGTCCCCAGCGTGAGAACACTGAAGCTTTCTTT
-	TRBJ1-5	TRBV19	-	CASSIGGHSYSNQPQHF	TGTGCCAGTAGTATTGGGGGACACTCCTATAGCAATCAGCCCCAGCATTTT
-	TRBJ1-5	TRBV6-1	-	CASSNRGNQPQHF	TGTGCCAGCAGTAACCGGGGCAATCAGCCCCAGCATTTT
-	TRBJ2-7	TRBV18	TRBD2	CASSPPLASGTEQYF	TGTGCCAGCTCACCACCGCTCGCTAGCGGGACCGAGCAGTACTTC
once	TRBJ2-7	TRBV6-4	-	CASRTGLLSSYEQYF	TGTGCCAGCAGGACGGGACTCTTGTCCTCCTACGAGCAGTACTTC
-	TRBJ2-7	TRBV10-3	TRBD1	CAINRDRGYEQYF	TGTGCCATCAACCGGGACAGGGGGTACGAGCAGTACTTC
few	TRBJ2-1	TRBV27	-	CASSSTRRNEQFF	TGTGCCAGCAGTTCCACCAGACGTAATGAGCAGTTCTTC
-	TRBJ1-6	TRBV4-1	-	CASSQDRAGYSPLHF	TGCGCCAGCAGCCAAGACCGGGCCGGCTATTCACCCCTCCACTTT
few	TRBJ2-7	TRBV30	TRBD2	CAWRFPPESLAGAYEQYF	TGTGCCTGGAGATTCCCCCCTGAATCTTTAGCGGGAGCCTACGAGCAGTACTTC
-	TRBJ2-3	TRBV19	-	CASSIGRDTQYF	TGTGCCAGTAGTATTGGAAGGGATACGCAGTATTTT
few	TRBJ2-7	TRBV29-1	TRBD2	CSVGLAGGPYEQYF	TGCAGCGTCGGACTAGCGGGAGGGCCCTACGAGCAGTACTTC
-	TRBJ1-1	TRBV7-9	-	CASSPDGYTEAFF	TGTGCCAGCAGCCCGGACGGCTACACTGAAGCTTTCTTT
-	TRBJ2-3	TRBV11-1	-	CASSLGPTGGSTDTQYF	TGTGCCAGCAGCTTAGGGCCTACGGGGGGCAGCACAGATACGCAGTATTTT
-	TRBJ1-5	TRBV2	-	CASREQGGSNQPQHF	TGTGCCAGCAGGGAACAGGGAGGAAGCAATCAGCCCCAGCATTTT
-	TRBJ1-2	TRBV9	-	CASSALRGTYGYTF	TGTGCCAGCAGCGCCCTGCGGGGAACTTATGGCTACACCTTC
-	TRBJ2-3	TRBV29-1	-	CSTQGGPRGTDTQYF	TGCAGCACTCAAGGCGGCCCCCGGGGCACAGATACGCAGTATTTT
-	TRBJ2-7	TRBV2	-	CASSPDRLSYEQYF	TGTGCCAGCAGTCCAGACCGGCTCTCCTACGAGCAGTACTTC
few	TRBJ1-2	TRBV15	-	CATSRGRDGHNFYGYTF	TGTGCCACCAGCAGAGGCCGGGACGGACATAATTTTTATGGCTACACCTTC
-	TRBJ1-4	TRBV7-7	-	CASSLLTRGPTIILLNEKLFF	TGTGCTAGCAGCTTACTTACGCGGGGGCCGACTATTATACTCCTGAATGAAAAACTGTTTTTT
few	TRBJ2-3	TRBV11-1	-	CASSLAWGGTDTQYF	TGTGCCAGCAGCTTAGCGTGGGGCGGCACAGATACGCAGTATTTT
-	TRBJ2-7	TRBV5-4	-	CASRAGTQSYEQYF	TGTGCCAGCAGAGCCGGGACACAATCCTACGAGCAGTACTTC
-	TRBJ2-2	TRBV5-1	-	CASSLGGTSNTGELFF	TGCGCCAGCAGCTTGGGTGGGACCTCAAACACCGGGGAGCTGTTTTTT
-	TRBJ2-7	TRBV6-6	-	CASGGTAFTYEQYF	TGTGCCAGCGGGGGAACAGCCTTCACCTACGAGCAGTACTTC
once	TRBJ1-2	TRBV30	-	CAWSAQKAVYGYTF	TGTGCCTGGAGTGCGCAGAAGGCGGTCTATGGCTACACCTTC
few	TRBJ2-4	TRBV5-4	TRBD1	CASGDRGKNIQYF	TGTGCCAGCGGGGACAGGGGCAAAAACATTCAGTACTTC
once	TRBJ2-2	TRBV7-9	TRBD1	CASNTGGQFGELFF	TGTGCCAGCAATACAGGGGGCCAATTTGGGGAGCTGTTTTTT
-	TRBJ2-1	TRBV5-1	-	CASSSGQSSYNEQFF	TGCGCCAGCAGTTCCGGGCAAAGCTCCTACAATGAGCAGTTCTTC
-	TRBJ1-4	TRBV5-1	-	CASSPTVFNEKLFF	TGCGCCAGCTCCCCGACAGTTTTTAATGAAAAACTGTTTTTT
-	TRBJ2-7	TRBV18	-	CASSPPEGWAQYF	TGTGCCAGCTCACCACCTGAAGGGTGGGCGCAGTACTTC
few	TRBJ1-1	TRBV18	TRBD1	CASSPRDRGQPNTEAFF	TGTGCCAGCTCACCTCGGGACAGGGGGCAGCCGAACACTGAAGCTTTCTTT
-	TRBJ2-5	TRBV9	-	CASSVAVGGGGQETQYF	TGTGCCAGCAGCGTAGCGGTGGGTGGAGGAGGTCAAGAGACCCAGTACTTC
-	TRBJ2-7	TRBV18	-	CASSPDISYEQYF	TGTGCCAGCTCTCCGGACATTTCCTACGAGCAGTACTTC
-	TRBJ2-2	TRBV2	-	CASSESATGELFF	TGTGCCAGCAGTGAATCGGCCACCGGGGAGCTGTTTTTT
-	TRBJ2-1	TRBV25-1	-	CASSWGSNEQFF	TGTGCCAGCAGCTGGGGGAGCAATGAGCAGTTCTTC
-	TRBJ2-3	TRBV5-4	-	CASSPPGGGTDTQYF	TGTGCCAGCAGTCCCCCCGGAGGGGGCACAGATACGCAGTATTTT
-	TRBJ2-1	TRBV7-2	-	CASSKDGAYRGYNEQFF	TGTGCCAGCAGCAAGGATGGAGCGTATAGGGGCTACAATGAGCAGTTCTTC
-	TRBJ1-2	TRBV4-1	TRBD1	CASSLSGTGANYGYTF	TGCGCCAGCAGCCTCTCCGGGACAGGGGCAAACTATGGCTACACCTTC
-	TRBJ2-1	TRBV4-1	TRBD2	CASSQSTSGGDNEQFF	TGCGCCAGCAGCCAATCAACTAGCGGGGGAGACAATGAGCAGTTCTTC
-	TRBJ2-1	TRBV5-4	TRBD1	CASSLAGQPSYNEQFF	TGTGCCAGCAGCTTGGCGGGACAGCCCTCCTACAATGAGCAGTTCTTC